This entry features one T cell receptor (beta chain) sequence. Germline V gene data show CDR1 as LGHNA and CDR2 as YNFKEQ. CDR3 length: 15 residues. V was trimmed by 4 bases and J by 4 bases, leaving 13 bases between them. The sample belongs to a study of technical replicates of blood from a few donors. Libraries were prepared by immunoSEQ multiplex PCR; TCRdb keeps only in-frame clonotypes and omits some of them. The table shows about 85,000 clones, with around 94% occurring only once. The sequence was collected from a human donor in good health. Sequenced input: T cells isolated from PBMCs. This sequence joins TRBV4-2 and TRBJ1-4; possible D gene TRBD1, 6 bases. The DNA for the CDR3 is TGTGCCAGCAGCCTAGGGGGGGCGAGTAATGAAAAACTGTTTTTT. It specifies CASSLGGASNEKLFF.